These 29 T cell receptor beta chains were all obtained from the same sample, sequenced in a study of cytomegalovirus exposure and HLA in healthy donors. The primer mix had 60 Vbeta and 13 Jbeta primers. Using immunoSEQ multiplex PCR, the repertoire was profiled, and TCRdb retains in-frame clones only, with some absent. This sample contains 75,000 to 95,000 clones. Sequencing used PBMCs. The receptors come from a man younger than 40 in good health and CMV-seronegative.

V is TRBV11-2 and J is TRBJ1-6; TRBD1 might be the D (6 bases). Germline lookup yields CDR1 SGHAT and CDR2 FQNNGV. The CDR3 contains 15 residues. The germline V and J ends were trimmed by 3 bases and 7 bases, with 13 bases remaining between them. This chain's CDR3 is CASSFWAGVNSPLHF. The DNA for the CDR3 is TGTGCCAGCAGCTTCTGGGCAGGGGTCAATTCACCCCTCCACTTT.

The V call is TRBV6-5, the J call TRBJ2-1, with 10 bases matching TRBD2. The CDR3 has 16 residues. V was pared by 0 bases and J by 4 bases, with 3 bases of the junction left unmatched. Germline CDR1 reads MNHEY; CDR2 reads SVGAGI. The CDR3 loop reads CASSYSPSGGYNEQFF. The CDR3 bases are TGTGCCAGCAGTTACTCTCCTAGCGGGGGATACAATGAGCAGTTCTTC.

The chain carries TRBV7-9 and TRBJ2-3; no reliable D call. This CDR3 is 13 amino acids long. Germline CDR1 reads SEHNR; CDR2 reads FQNEAQ (reference sequence). The V gene lost 5 bases and the J gene lost 7 bases, with 13 bases spanning the gap. CDR3 in DNA: TGTGCCAGCAGCCTGGGCCAAGCTAATACGCAGTATTTT. Its translation: CASSLGQANTQYF.

The V call is TRBV2, the J call TRBJ1-5, with D unresolved. The V end lost 3 bases, the J end lost 4 bases, and 10 bases lay between the germline ends. The CDR3 totals 14 residues. Germline V gene sequence: CDR1 SNHLY, CDR2 FYNNEI. CDR3: CASSEYRENQPQHF. DNA for the CDR3: TGTGCCAGCAGTGAGTATCGAGAGAATCAGCCCCAGCATTTT.

The V gene is TRBV7-9, the J gene TRBJ2-3, with D possibly TRBD1 on 5 matching bases. This CDR3 region has 16 residues. Germline V gene data show CDR1 as SEHNR and CDR2 as FQNEAQ (reference sequence). V was shortened by 5 bases and J by 2 bases, with 17 bases between the two germline ends. The CDR3 sequence: CASSRDSVTHTDTQYF. The CDR3 DNA reads TGTGCCAGCAGCCGCGACAGTGTGACTCACACAGATACGCAGTATTTT.

The chain employs TRBV2 and TRBJ1-5; D call uncertain. Trimming removed 8 bases from V and 9 bases from J, with 11 bases in between. CDR1 is SNHLY and CDR2 is FYNNEI in the germline V gene. This CDR3 has 11 amino acids. The CDR3 DNA reads as TGTGCCAGCTCCATAGCTTCGCCCCAGCATTTT. Encoded protein: CASSIASPQHF. Using reference TRBV2 and TRBJ1-5 for the parts outside the CDR3, the full variable domain is EPEVTQTPSHQVTQMGQEVILRCVPISNHLYFYWYRQILGQKVEFLVSFYNNEISEKSEIFDDQFSVERPDGSNFTLKIRSTKLEDSAMYFCASSIASPQHFGDGTRLSIL.

The chain employs TRBV29-1 and TRBJ2-5, with 8 nucleotides matching TRBD1. Germline CDR1 SQVTM, CDR2 ANQGSEA. The CDR3 is 15 amino acids. V lost 3 bases to trimming and J lost 4 bases; unmatched junction nucleotides: 10. CDR3 nucleotide sequence: TGCAGCGTTGATAAAAGGACAGGGCTAGGAGAGACCCAGTACTTC. Encoded protein: CSVDKRTGLGETQYF.

This chain links TRBV11-3 with TRBJ2-5, with 11 bases fitting TRBD2. The DNA end favors TRBJ2-7, so the J call may be wrong. Germline CDR1 is SGHNT and CDR2 is YENEEA. CDR3 length equals 13 residues. CDR3 nucleotide sequence: TGTGCCACCGGACTAGCGGGCTCCTACGAGCAGTACTTC. It specifies CATGLAGSYEQYF.

The chain couples TRBV5-6 to TRBJ1-1; D remains ambiguous. Germline CDR1 and CDR2: SGHDT and YYEEEE. This CDR3 region has 15 residues. Trimming left V 1 base short and J 0 bases short, with 10 bases between. CDR3: CASSLTEYMNTEAFF. The CDR3 nucleotides read TGTGCCAGCAGCTTGACAGAGTACATGAACACTGAAGCTTTCTTT.

The chain recombines TRBV2 with TRBJ2-7; D may be TRBD2 (6 bases). The CDR3 length is 12 residues. CDR1 is SNHLY, CDR2 FYNNEI, per germline. Trimming stripped 6 bases from V and 9 bases from J, with 15 bases between. DNA for the CDR3: TGTGCCAGCAGCGCGGGACGGATTGGGCAGTACTTC. Its protein is CASSAGRIGQYF.

V and J are TRBV6-5 and TRBJ1-2; TRBD1 aligns across 8 bases. CDR3 length: 11 amino acids. Germline assignment: CDR1 MNHEY and CDR2 SVGAGI. With V trimmed by 10 bases and J by 8 bases, 6 bases remained unmatched. This chain's CDR3 is CATSGGRGYTF. For the CDR3, the DNA is TGTGCCACGTCAGGGGGCCGGGGCTACACCTTC.

The chain joins TRBV7-2 to TRBJ1-1; D is ambiguous. Germline loops: CDR1 SGHTA, CDR2 FQGNSA. The CDR3 runs to 14 residues. V dropped 6 bases and J dropped 1 base, with 12 bases sitting between them. The CDR3 coding sequence is TGTGCCAGCAGTAACACCCTCTCGAACACTGAAGCTTTCTTT. Translating gives CASSNTLSNTEAFF. Drawing the rest from reference TRBV7-2 and TRBJ1-1, the complete variable domain is GAGVSQSPSNKVTEKGKDVELRCDPISGHTALYWYRQSLGQGLEFLIYFQGNSAPDKSGLPSDRFSAERTGGSVSTLTIQRTQQEDSAVYLCASSNTLSNTEAFFGQGTRLTVV.

The genes are TRBV28 and TRBJ2-7; tentatively, D is TRBD1 (5 bases). The V gene lost 3 bases and the J gene lost 5 bases, with 11 bases spanning the gap. Germline CDR1 is MDHEN and CDR2 is SYDVKM. The CDR3 has 13 amino acids. This CDR3 is CASSFTGAHEQYF. The CDR3, as DNA: TGTGCCAGCAGTTTTACAGGTGCCCACGAGCAGTACTTC.

Remarks on this clone: The germline gene is not matched at one end of the junction; a read error may be the cause. V usage is TRBV7-7 and J usage is TRBJ2-5, with 11 bases fitting TRBD1. Germline V lookup: CDR1 SSHAT, CDR2 FNYEAQ (reference sequence). The CDR3 sequence is 15 residues long. The CDR3 is CASSPPGTGGETQYF. The CDR3 nucleotides are TGTGCTAGCAGTCCCCCCGGGACAGGGGGGGAGACCCAGTACTTC.

This chain uses TRBV2 with TRBJ1-2, with a tentative D call TRBD1 (5 bases). There are 13 residues in the CDR3. The V end lost 4 bases, the J end lost 6 bases, and 12 bases lay between the germline ends. Germline CDR1 and CDR2: SNHLY and FYNNEI. CDR3 sequence: CASSGDYSNGYTF. The CDR3 nucleotides are TGTGCCAGCAGTGGGGACTACTCGAATGGCTACACCTTC.

V is TRBV5-4 and J is TRBJ2-2; 9 positions match TRBD2. The junction had 13 bases not matched to a gene; V was cut back by 4 bases and J by 6 bases. Germline lookup yields CDR1 SGHNT and CDR2 YYREEE (reference sequence). The CDR3 spans 17 residues. Here the CDR3 reads CASSLRPGLADAGELFF. CDR3 coding DNA: TGTGCCAGCAGCCTCCGGCCGGGACTAGCAGATGCCGGGGAGCTGTTTTTT.

The V and J genes are TRBV7-2 and TRBJ1-4; 7 bases map to TRBD1. The CDR3 has 14 amino acids. CDR1 is SGHTA, CDR2 FQGNSA, per germline. Unmatched junction bases numbered 7, after V lost 5 bases and J lost 7 bases. CDR3 sequence reads: CASSHRQGREKLFF. As DNA, the CDR3 is TGTGCCAGCAGCCATCGACAGGGACGTGAAAAACTGTTTTTT.

The chain is built from TRBV29-1 and TRBJ1-1, with TRBD1 matching 8 bases. The junction had 8 bases not matched to a gene; V was cut back by 7 bases and J by 4 bases. CDR1 and CDR2 from the germline V gene are SQVTM and ANQGSEA. This CDR3 region has 13 residues. The CDR3 DNA reads as TGCAGCGGATCCAGGGGGCCGGGCACTGAAGCTTTCTTT. This encodes CSGSRGPGTEAFF.

The chain is built from TRBV18 and TRBJ2-7; D gene uncertain. V shed 3 bases and J shed 0 bases, with 12 bases lying between them. Per the germline V gene, CDR1 is KGHSH and CDR2 is LQKENI. This CDR3 is built from 15 residues. CDR3 loop: CASSPSTVSSYEQYF. The CDR3 bases are TGTGCCAGCTCACCGTCTACAGTAAGCTCCTACGAGCAGTACTTC. Full variable domain (missing parts from reference TRBV18 and TRBJ2-7): NAGVMQNPRHLVRRRGQEARLRCSPMKGHSHVYWYRQLPEEGLKFMVYLQKENIIDESGMPKERFSAEFPKEGPSILRIQQVVRGDSAAYFCASSPSTVSSYEQYFGPGTRLTVT.

The V call is TRBV4-2, the J call TRBJ2-1; 7 bases fit TRBD1. The CDR3 is 18 amino acids. V trimming: 1 base; J trimming: 4 bases; junction bases outside the gene matches: 13. Germline loops: CDR1 LGHNA, CDR2 YNFKEQ. CDR3 nucleotides: TGTGCCAGCAGCCAAGTTAACAGGGGAGTGGGTAATTACAATGAGCAGTTCTTC. Amino acid sequence: CASSQVNRGVGNYNEQFF.

J is TRBJ1-6 and V is TRBV12-2; whether TRBD1, the table's D call, matches the DNA was not checked. TRBV12-2 is assigned pseudogene status. This CDR3 comprises 15 residues. This chain's CDR3 is CASRPRDRGNSPLHF. The CDR3 coding sequence is TGTGCAAGTCGCCCGCGGGACAGGGGTAATTCACCCCTCCACTTT.

The genes are TRBV5-1 and TRBJ1-1; tentative D call: TRBD1 (5 bases). Germline CDR1 and CDR2: SGHRS and YFSETQ. V was shortened by 3 bases and J by 0 bases, with 12 bases between the two germline ends. The CDR3 spans 15 residues. As DNA, the CDR3 is TGCGCCAGCAGCTCACTGGGACTTATGAACACTGAAGCTTTCTTT. It yields the protein CASSSLGLMNTEAFF.

The chain combines TRBV5-1 with TRBJ2-1, with D tentatively TRBD2 (6 bases). The CDR3 length is 13 residues. Per the germline V gene, CDR1 is SGHRS and CDR2 is YFSETQ. Trimming pared 0 bases from V and 10 bases from J, leaving 11 bases between. CDR3 bases: TGCGCCAGCAGCTTGGAGGAGGGGCGCGAGCAGTTCTTC. It specifies CASSLEEGREQFF.

The genes are TRBV7-6 and TRBJ2-2, with D possibly being TRBD2 (6 bases). Germline-derived CDR1 and CDR2 are SGHVS and FNYEAQ. The V and J ends lost 0 bases and 2 bases respectively, with 10 bases between them. The CDR3 consists of 16 residues. The CDR3: CASSLASGLNTGELFF. DNA of the CDR3: TGTGCCAGCAGCTTAGCTAGCGGCCTAAACACCGGGGAGCTGTTTTTT.

The genes are TRBV29-1 and TRBJ1-2, with a tentative D call TRBD1 (6 bases). The CDR3 spans 12 residues. V dropped 4 bases and J dropped 4 bases, with 10 bases sitting between them. Germline V gene lookup returns CDR1 SQVTM and CDR2 ANQGSEA. As DNA, the CDR3 is TGCAGCGTTGGGGAACAGGGCTATGGCTACACCTTC. Amino acid sequence: CSVGEQGYGYTF.

This chain uses TRBV5-5 with TRBJ1-3; D is uncertain. The CDR3 contains 19 residues. The V and J ends lost 2 bases and 4 bases respectively, with 25 bases between them. Germline V CDR1 and CDR2: SGHKS, YYEKEE (reference sequence). Here the CDR3 DNA reads TGTGCCAGCAGCTTACAAGTTTTATGGAGCCGGGTTGGAGGAAACACCATATATTTT. It yields the protein CASSLQVLWSRVGGNTIYF.

This chain uses TRBV29-1 with TRBJ1-2, with a tentative D call TRBD1 (6 bases). Germline V gene sequence: CDR1 SQVTM, CDR2 ANQGSEA. Trimming removed 4 bases at V and 8 bases at J, with 14 bases between. The CDR3 loop spans 12 amino acids. The CDR3 DNA sequence: TGCAGCGTTGGAACCGGACAGAGCGGCTACACCTTC. Amino acids: CSVGTGQSGYTF.

V is TRBV9 and J is TRBJ2-7; 11 nucleotides match TRBD2. From germline, CDR1 is SGDLS and CDR2 YYNGEE. V lost 0 bases, J lost 5 bases, and 4 bases stayed unmatched. There are 15 residues in the CDR3. In nucleotides, the CDR3 is TGTGCCAGCAGCGTAGCGACTAGCGGGGACCACGAGCAGTACTTC. This encodes CASSVATSGDHEQYF.

The genes are TRBV5-6 and TRBJ2-3; possibly TRBD2 for D (6 bases). The germline CDR1 and CDR2 sequences are SGHDT and YYEEEE. The ends were cut back, 0 bases at V and 3 bases at J, with 11 bases in the middle. The CDR3 length is 15 residues. DNA for the CDR3: TGTGCCAGCAGCTTGGGGGGACTCTTTACAGATACGCAGTATTTT. Its translation: CASSLGGLFTDTQYF.